What follows are 28 T cell receptor beta chains derived from one specimen sequenced in a study of cytomegalovirus exposure and HLA in healthy donors. Researchers ran the PCR with 60 Vbeta and 13 Jbeta primers. Sequencing was performed with immunoSEQ multiplex PCR; in TCRdb, only in-frame clones are kept and a portion is missing. The sample consists of some 87,000 clones, less than 75% of them appearing once. The sample taken for sequencing was PBMCs. These receptors all stem from a woman in her twenties or thirties in good health and CMV-seropositive.

This clone was picked up a small number of times. V usage is TRBV11-2 and J usage is TRBJ1-1, with D possibly matching TRBD1 (6 bases). CDR3 length equals 11 residues. Germline CDR1 is SGHAT and CDR2 is FQNNGV. The V end lost 8 bases, the J end lost 11 bases, and 15 bases lay between the germline ends. The CDR3 protein is CASDNRDQAFF. The CDR3 bases are TGTGCCAGCGACAACAGGGATCAGGCTTTCTTT. The complete variable domain, with remaining parts taken from reference TRBV11-2 and TRBJ1-1, reads EAGVAQSPRYKIIEKRQSVAFWCNPISGHATLYWYQQILGQGPKLLIQFQNNGVVDDSQLPKDRFSAERLKGVDSTLKIQPAKLEDSAVYLCASDNRDQAFFGQGTRLTVV.

This chain uses TRBV30 with TRBJ2-3; 7 bases are shared with TRBD2. Per the germline V gene, CDR1 is GTSNPN and CDR2 is SVGIG (reference sequence). Trimming at V came to 6 bases and at J to 0 bases, leaving 15 bases not matched to a gene. This CDR3 comprises 17 residues. Written as DNA, the CDR3 is TGTGCCTGCGGCCCCTCGTCGGCTAGCGGAAGCACAGATACGCAGTATTTT. This codes for CACGPSSASGSTDTQYF.

The V and J genes are TRBV19 and TRBJ1-1; no clear D. The CDR3 is made up of 14 amino acids. CDR1 LNHDA and CDR2 SQIVND come from the germline V gene (reference sequence). The V end lost 5 bases, the J end lost 1 base, and 11 bases lay between the germline ends. The CDR3 DNA sequence: TGTGCCAGTAGTCTACAGATATCGAACACTGAAGCTTTCTTT. As protein: CASSLQISNTEAFF.

This clone was counted between two and nine times. The genes are TRBV19 and TRBJ1-1; 11 nucleotides align to TRBD1. The germline gives CDR1 LNHDA, CDR2 SQIVND (reference sequence). J lost 1 base, V lost 5 bases, and 21 bases had no gene match. The CDR3 has 21 residues. The CDR3 sequence is CASSPEGGQGVRMSPNTEAFF. Written as DNA, the CDR3 is TGTGCCAGTAGTCCCGAGGGGGGACAGGGGGTAAGGATGTCCCCGAACACTGAAGCTTTCTTT. Full variable domain (missing parts from reference TRBV19 and TRBJ1-1): DGGITQSPKYLFRKEGQNVTLSCEQNLNHDAMYWYRQDPGQGLRLIYYSQIVNDFQKGDIAEGYSVSREKKESFPLTVTSAQKNPTAFYLCASSPEGGQGVRMSPNTEAFFGQGTRLTVV.

V usage is TRBV5-1 and J usage is TRBJ2-7, with unresolved D. The CDR3 loop spans 12 amino acids. Trimming stripped 1 base from V and 5 bases from J, with 7 bases between. Germline CDR1 is SGHRS and CDR2 is YFSETQ. CDR3 bases: TGCGCCAGCAGCTTGATTCGCGACGAGCAGTACTTC. It is translated as CASSLIRDEQYF.

This clone was recorded a few times. This rearrangement joins TRBV19 to TRBJ2-1; 7 nucleotides line up with TRBD2. CDR1 and CDR2 (germline): LNHDA, SQIVND (reference sequence). The CDR3 spans 17 residues. V was clipped by 3 bases and J by 9 bases; unmatched bases: 17. CDR3 amino acids: CASSISLHSRLAPEQFF. In DNA form, the CDR3 reads TGTGCCAGTAGTATTTCTCTGCATTCGAGACTAGCCCCTGAGCAGTTCTTC.

The V call is TRBV7-6, the J call TRBJ1-1; 7 bases map to TRBD1. This CDR3 has 14 residues. Unmatched junction bases numbered 7, after V lost 5 bases and J lost 4 bases. Germline loops: CDR1 SGHVS, CDR2 FNYEAQ. CDR3 DNA: TGTGCCAGCAGCGAGACAGGGCTGATCACTGAAGCTTTCTTT. Translation gives CASSETGLITEAFF. Complete variable domain (other parts from reference TRBV7-6 and TRBJ1-1): GAGVSQSPRYKVTKRGQDVALRCDPISGHVSLYWYRQALGQGPEFLTYFNYEAQQDKSGLPNDRFSAERPEGSISTLTIQRTEQRDSAMYRCASSETGLITEAFFGQGTRLTVV.

This clone has a handful of counts. The V gene is TRBV7-2, the J gene TRBJ2-3; D remains ambiguous. CDR1 is SGHTA, CDR2 FQGNSA, per germline. The V gene lost 5 bases and the J gene lost 1 base, with 16 bases spanning the gap. The CDR3 is 16 amino acids. CDR3 protein: CASSPYLESGTDTQYF. CDR3 DNA: TGTGCCAGCAGCCCCTATCTAGAATCCGGCACAGATACGCAGTATTTT.

This clone was detected only a few times. V and J are TRBV25-1 and TRBJ1-1; TRBD1 might be the D (6 bases). The germline V gene encodes CDR1 MGHDK and CDR2 SYGVNS. Trimming took 1 base from V and 7 from J, leaving 13 bases between them. The CDR3 sequence is 14 residues long. CDR3 amino acids: CASSESGTFSEAFF. CDR3 nucleotide sequence: TGTGCCAGCAGTGAATCCGGGACATTCAGTGAAGCTTTCTTT.

V usage is TRBV5-1 and J usage is TRBJ1-5; 7 bases match TRBD1. V lost 4 bases, J lost 0 bases, and 4 bases stayed unmatched. The CDR3 has 15 residues. Germline CDR1 is SGHRS and CDR2 is YFSETQ. CDR3 sequence: CASSEQGNSNQPQHF. The CDR3, as DNA: TGCGCCAGCAGCGAACAGGGGAATAGCAATCAGCCCCAGCATTTT.

This clone came up a few times. The chain combines TRBV14 with TRBJ2-7; no clear D. The germline gives CDR1 SGHDN, CDR2 FVKESK. V was clipped by 4 bases and J by 4 bases, with 5 bases between them. The length of the CDR3 is 11 residues. CDR3 sequence: CASSRGYEQYF. The CDR3 coding sequence is TGTGCCAGCAGCCGAGGATACGAGCAGTACTTC.

The V call is TRBV7-2, the J call TRBJ2-1; 9 nucleotides match TRBD2. V lost 1 base and J lost 8; bases outside the gene matches: 9. This CDR3 contains 16 residues. Per germline, CDR1 SGHTA and CDR2 FQGNSA. In DNA form, the CDR3 reads TGTGCCAGCAGCTTAGTGTCTGCGGGGGGGGGCTATGAGCAGTTCTTC. This translates into CASSLVSAGGGYEQFF.

CDR3: CASSAGGTGGNQPQHF. CDR3 bases: TGTGCCAGCAGCGCAGGCGGGACAGGGGGCAATCAGCCCCAGCATTTT. The chain uses TRBV5-5 and TRBJ1-5, with 10 bases aligning to TRBD1. Germline trimming cut 4 bases from V and 2 bases from J; bases unmatched to any gene: 6. CDR3 size: 16 residues. Looked up from germline, CDR1 is SGHKS and CDR2 is YYEKEE (reference sequence).

The chain is built from TRBV5-1 and TRBJ1-2; 8 bases line up with TRBD1. Trimming cost V 3 bases and J 0 bases; bases outside gene matches: 4. There are 15 residues in the CDR3. In germline, CDR1 is SGHRS, CDR2 YFSETQ. The CDR3 sequence is CASSSGQGPNYGYTF. The DNA for the CDR3 is TGCGCCAGCAGCTCCGGACAGGGTCCTAACTATGGCTACACCTTC.

This clone appeared many times. This chain links TRBV6-6 with TRBJ1-2; 7 positions agree with TRBD1. Germline CDR1 is MNHNY and CDR2 is SVGAGI (reference sequence). The CDR3 length is 13 residues. The V gene end was trimmed by 6 bases and the J gene end by 4 bases; junction bases not matched to a gene: 5. CDR3: CASRQGQLYGYTF. CDR3 nucleotide sequence: TGTGCCAGCAGACAGGGACAGCTCTATGGCTACACCTTC.

This rearrangement joins TRBV2 to TRBJ2-3; 16 bases map to TRBD2. The germline gives CDR1 SNHLY, CDR2 FYNNEI. The CDR3 consists of 16 residues. With 6 bases clipped from V and 4 bases from J, the junction kept 4 bases outside the gene matches. CDR3 bases: TGTGCCAGCAGGTCCGGGACTAGCGGGGGGGCAGATACGCAGTATTTT. It translates to CASRSGTSGGADTQYF.

In this sample, this clone turned up a few times. The chain employs TRBV18 and TRBJ2-7; TRBD2 matches 8 bases. The CDR3 totals 15 residues. V trimming: 4 bases; J trimming: 1 base; junction bases outside the gene matches: 6. Germline CDR1 KGHSH, CDR2 LQKENI. The CDR3 reads CASSQQAGVSYEQYF. The CDR3 nucleotides are TGTGCCAGCTCACAACAAGCGGGGGTATCCTACGAGCAGTACTTC.

This clone was seen once. The genes are TRBV2 and TRBJ2-3; TRBD2 agrees at 10 bases. The V gene's germline CDR1 is SNHLY and CDR2 FYNNEI. The length of the CDR3 is 15 residues. V was pared by 4 bases and J by 8 bases, with 9 bases of the junction left unmatched. The CDR3 reads CASSVLAGVRGTQYF. CDR3 coding DNA: TGTGCCAGCAGTGTCCTAGCGGGGGTCCGAGGTACGCAGTATTTT.

V is TRBV4-1 and J is TRBJ2-7; D is possibly TRBD1 (6 bases). The CDR3 runs to 14 residues. Germline V gene data show CDR1 as MGHRA and CDR2 as YSYEKL. Trimming took 1 base from V and 3 from J, leaving 10 bases between them. The CDR3 DNA follows: TGCGCCAGCAGCCAAGGCCGGGACATCTACGAGCAGTACTTC. Translation gives CASSQGRDIYEQYF.

This chain uses TRBV10-3 with TRBJ1-5, with TRBD1 identical over 7 bases. The ends lost 4 bases at V and 6 bases at J; junction bases unmatched: 3. Germline CDR1 reads ENHRY; CDR2 reads SYGVKD. CDR3 length: 13 residues. The CDR3 DNA sequence: TGTGCCATCAGTGGAGGGGGCACTCAGCCCCAGCATTTT. This gives the protein CAISGGGTQPQHF.

This clone was detected a few times. The genes are TRBV28 and TRBJ1-1; weak D call: TRBD1 (5 bases). The ends were cut back, 2 bases at V and 9 bases at J, with 19 bases in the middle. CDR3 length: 15 residues. Per the germline V gene, CDR1 is MDHEN and CDR2 is SYDVKM. The CDR3: CASSLPGTGTTKAFF. CDR3 coding DNA: TGTGCCAGCAGTTTACCCGGAACAGGAACCACAAAAGCTTTCTTT.

This clone was seen only a few times. The chain couples TRBV7-2 to TRBJ2-3, with TRBD2 matching over 9 bases. Looked up from germline, CDR1 is SGHTA and CDR2 is FQGNSA. J lost 1 base, V lost 5 bases, and 10 bases had no gene match. CDR3 length: 17 residues. CDR3 DNA sequence: TGTGCCAGCAGCCGCCGCCCTAGCGGGATGGGCACAGATACGCAGTATTTT. This codes for CASSRRPSGMGTDTQYF.

As for this clone: An end of the junction differs from the germline gene, which may be a read error. J is TRBJ2-3 and V is TRBV11-3, with TRBD1 matching 7 bases. CDR1 is SGHNT and CDR2 is YENEEA in the germline V gene. This CDR3 has 12 residues. The CDR3 nucleotides are TGTGCCACCAGCGACAGGGCAGATACGCAGTATTTT. It specifies CATSDRADTQYF.

This clone has only a few counts. V is TRBV6-6 and J is TRBJ2-5, with D possibly matching TRBD2 (5 bases). V was cut by 5 bases and J by 10 bases, with 14 bases left in between. Looked up from germline, CDR1 is MNHNY and CDR2 is SVGAGI (reference sequence). The CDR3 has 12 residues. The CDR3 spells CASSPQRADQYF. The CDR3 nucleotides are TGTGCCAGCAGTCCTCAGCGAGCGGACCAGTACTTC.

The chain employs TRBV11-2 and TRBJ2-3; a weak D match, TRBD1 (6 bases). The CDR3 sequence is 15 residues long. V lost 2 bases and J lost 0, with 9 bases in between. CDR1 SGHAT and CDR2 FQNNGV come from the germline V gene. The CDR3: CASSLPGQSTDTQYF. CDR3 nucleotide sequence: TGTGCCAGCAGCTTACCGGGACAAAGCACAGATACGCAGTATTTT.

This clone has more than one count but fewer than ten. The V gene is TRBV5-8, the J gene TRBJ1-2; the match to TRBD1 covers 9 bases. Germline CDR1 SGHTS, CDR2 YDEGEE. The V segment lost 1 base and the J segment 7 bases; nucleotides outside the gene matches: 5. This CDR3 region has 14 residues. The DNA of the CDR3 is TGTGCCAGCAGCTTGCCGGGGACAGGGAGTGGCTACACCTTC. Residues: CASSLPGTGSGYTF.

The chain carries TRBV19 and TRBJ1-1, with D tentatively TRBD1 (6 bases). V lost 3 bases and J lost 3, with 8 bases in between. The germline gives CDR1 LNHDA, CDR2 SQIVND (reference sequence). This CDR3 spans 13 amino acids. CDR3 nucleotide sequence: TGTGCCAGTAGTATGAACAGGGACACTGAAGCTTTCTTT. Translated, it gives CASSMNRDTEAFF.

The rearrangement uses TRBV18 and TRBJ1-6, with D maybe TRBD1 (6 bases). Trimming left V 3 bases short and J 7 bases short, with 13 bases between. Germline CDR1 reads KGHSH; CDR2 reads LQKENI. The CDR3 is 15 residues long. The CDR3 loop is CASSPTRTENSPLHF. The CDR3 region has the DNA TGTGCCAGCTCACCCACGCGGACAGAAAATTCACCCCTCCACTTT.